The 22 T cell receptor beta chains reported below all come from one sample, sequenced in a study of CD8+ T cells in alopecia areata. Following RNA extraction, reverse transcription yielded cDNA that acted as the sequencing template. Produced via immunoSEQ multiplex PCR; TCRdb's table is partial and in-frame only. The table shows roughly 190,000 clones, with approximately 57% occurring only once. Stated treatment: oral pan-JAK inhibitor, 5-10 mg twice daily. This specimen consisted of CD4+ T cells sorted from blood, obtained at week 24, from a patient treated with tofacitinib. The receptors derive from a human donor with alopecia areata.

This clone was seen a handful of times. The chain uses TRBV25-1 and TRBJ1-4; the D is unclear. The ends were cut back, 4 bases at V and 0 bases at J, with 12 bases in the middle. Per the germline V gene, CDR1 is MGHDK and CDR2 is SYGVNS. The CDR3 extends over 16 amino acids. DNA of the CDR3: TGTGCCAGCAGTGTTGGCAAGATGGCAACTAATGAAAAACTGTTTTTT. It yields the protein CASSVGKMATNEKLFF.

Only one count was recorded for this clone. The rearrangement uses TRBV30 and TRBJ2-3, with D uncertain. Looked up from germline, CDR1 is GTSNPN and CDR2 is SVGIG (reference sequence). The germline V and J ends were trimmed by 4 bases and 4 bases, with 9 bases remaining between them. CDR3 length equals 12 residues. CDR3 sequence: CAWNRPPDTQYF. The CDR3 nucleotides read TGTGCCTGGAATAGGCCTCCAGATACGCAGTATTTT. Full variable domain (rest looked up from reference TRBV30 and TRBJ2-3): SQTIHQWPATLVQPVGSPLSLECTVEGTSNPNLYWYRQAAGRGLQLLFYSVGIGQISSEVPQNLSASRPQDRQFILSSKKLLLSDSGFYLCAWNRPPDTQYFGPGTRLTVL.

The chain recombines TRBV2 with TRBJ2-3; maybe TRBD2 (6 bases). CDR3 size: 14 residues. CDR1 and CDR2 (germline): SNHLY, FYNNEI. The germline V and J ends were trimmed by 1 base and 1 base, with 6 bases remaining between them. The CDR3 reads CASSEGGGTDTQYF. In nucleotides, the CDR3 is TGTGCCAGCAGTGAAGGCGGGGGCACAGATACGCAGTATTTT.

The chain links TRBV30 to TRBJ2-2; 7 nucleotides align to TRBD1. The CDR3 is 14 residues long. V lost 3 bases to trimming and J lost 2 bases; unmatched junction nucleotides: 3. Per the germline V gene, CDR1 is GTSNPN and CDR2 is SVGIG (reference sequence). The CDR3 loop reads CAWRQGINTGELFF. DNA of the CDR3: TGTGCCTGGAGACAGGGGATAAACACCGGGGAGCTGTTTTTT.

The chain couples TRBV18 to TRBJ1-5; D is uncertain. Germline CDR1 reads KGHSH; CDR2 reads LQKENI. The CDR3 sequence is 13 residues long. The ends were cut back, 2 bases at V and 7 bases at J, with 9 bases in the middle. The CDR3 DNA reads TGTGCCAGCTCACCAGAAGGAGGCCAGCCCCAGCATTTT. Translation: CASSPEGGQPQHF. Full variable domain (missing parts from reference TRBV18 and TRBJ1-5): NAGVMQNPRHLVRRRGQEARLRCSPMKGHSHVYWYRQLPEEGLKFMVYLQKENIIDESGMPKERFSAEFPKEGPSILRIQQVVRGDSAAYFCASSPEGGQPQHFGDGTRLSIL.

CDR3 nucleotide sequence: TGCAGCGTTGAAGACGGATACAATCAGCCCCAGCATTTT. This encodes CSVEDGYNQPQHF. V gene TRBV29-1 combines with J gene TRBJ1-5; D ambiguous. Trimming removed 0 bases at V and 3 bases at J, with 6 bases between. The V gene's germline CDR1 is SQVTM and CDR2 ANQGSEA. The CDR3 loop spans 13 amino acids.

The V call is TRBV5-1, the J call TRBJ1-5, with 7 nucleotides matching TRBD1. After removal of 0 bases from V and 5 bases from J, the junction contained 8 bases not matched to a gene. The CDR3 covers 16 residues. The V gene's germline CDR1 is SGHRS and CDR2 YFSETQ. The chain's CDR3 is CASSLVPRQGDQPQHF. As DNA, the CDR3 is TGCGCCAGCAGCTTGGTCCCCCGACAGGGCGATCAGCCCCAGCATTTT.

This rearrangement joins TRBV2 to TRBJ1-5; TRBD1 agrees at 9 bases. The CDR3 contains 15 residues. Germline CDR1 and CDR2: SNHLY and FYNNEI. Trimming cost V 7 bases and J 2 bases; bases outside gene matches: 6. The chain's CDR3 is CASNTGQGRNQPQHF. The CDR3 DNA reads TGTGCCAGCAATACGGGACAGGGACGCAATCAGCCCCAGCATTTT.

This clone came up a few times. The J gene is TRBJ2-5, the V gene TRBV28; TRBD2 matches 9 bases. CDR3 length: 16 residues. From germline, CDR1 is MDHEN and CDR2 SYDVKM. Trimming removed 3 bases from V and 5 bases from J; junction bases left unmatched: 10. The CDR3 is CASSLREGFLVETQYF. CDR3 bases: TGTGCCAGCAGTTTGCGGGAGGGCTTCCTGGTTGAGACCCAGTACTTC.

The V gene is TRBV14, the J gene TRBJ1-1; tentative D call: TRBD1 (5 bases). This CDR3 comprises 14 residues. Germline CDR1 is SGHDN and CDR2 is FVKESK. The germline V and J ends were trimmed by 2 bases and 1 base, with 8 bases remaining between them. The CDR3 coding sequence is TGTGCCAGCAGCCAACGGGGCCCGAACACTGAAGCTTTCTTT. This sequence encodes CASSQRGPNTEAFF.

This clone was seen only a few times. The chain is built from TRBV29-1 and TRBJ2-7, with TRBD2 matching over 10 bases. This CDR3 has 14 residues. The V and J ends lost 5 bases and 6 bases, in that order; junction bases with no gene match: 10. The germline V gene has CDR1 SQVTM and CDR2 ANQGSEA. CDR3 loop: CSVRNLAGDSEQYF. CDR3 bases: TGCAGCGTTCGAAATCTAGCGGGGGATTCCGAGCAGTACTTC.

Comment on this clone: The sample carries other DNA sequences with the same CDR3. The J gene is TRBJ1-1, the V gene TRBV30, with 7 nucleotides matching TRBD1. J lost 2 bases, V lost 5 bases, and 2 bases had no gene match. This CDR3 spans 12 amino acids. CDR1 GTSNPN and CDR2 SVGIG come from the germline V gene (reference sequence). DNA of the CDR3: TGTGCCTGGGACAGGGAAAACACTGAAGCTTTCTTT. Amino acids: CAWDRENTEAFF. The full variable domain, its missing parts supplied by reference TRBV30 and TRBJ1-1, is SQTIHQWPATLVQPVGSPLSLECTVEGTSNPNLYWYRQAAGRGLQLLFYSVGIGQISSEVPQNLSASRPQDRQFILSSKKLLLSDSGFYLCAWDRENTEAFFGQGTRLTVV.

CDR3 coding DNA: TGTGCCAGCAGTATACAGGGGGCTGGAGGCTACACCTTC. Encoded protein: CASSIQGAGGYTF. The chain links TRBV27 to TRBJ1-2; 9 bases are shared with TRBD1. Trimming removed 5 bases from V and 8 bases from J; junction bases left unmatched: 6. The germline V gene has CDR1 MNHEY and CDR2 SMNVEV (reference sequence). This CDR3 comprises 13 residues.

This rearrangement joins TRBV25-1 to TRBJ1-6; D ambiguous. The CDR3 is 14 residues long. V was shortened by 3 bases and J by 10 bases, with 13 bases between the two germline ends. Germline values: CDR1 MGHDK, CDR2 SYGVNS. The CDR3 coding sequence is TGTGCCAGCAGTGAGAAAAGGCCCTTATCACCCCTCCACTTT. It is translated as CASSEKRPLSPLHF.

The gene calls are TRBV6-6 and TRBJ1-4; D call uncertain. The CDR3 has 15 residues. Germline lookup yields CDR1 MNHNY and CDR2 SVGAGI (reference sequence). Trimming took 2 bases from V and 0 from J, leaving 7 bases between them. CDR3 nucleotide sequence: TGTGCCAGCAGTTACATCCCCGCAACTAATGAAAAACTGTTTTTT. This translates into CASSYIPATNEKLFF.

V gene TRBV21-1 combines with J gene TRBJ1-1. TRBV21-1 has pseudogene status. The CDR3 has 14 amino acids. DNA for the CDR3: TGTGCCAGCAACCCTTGGAGCAAGAACACTGAAGCTTTCTTT. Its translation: CASNPWSKNTEAFF.

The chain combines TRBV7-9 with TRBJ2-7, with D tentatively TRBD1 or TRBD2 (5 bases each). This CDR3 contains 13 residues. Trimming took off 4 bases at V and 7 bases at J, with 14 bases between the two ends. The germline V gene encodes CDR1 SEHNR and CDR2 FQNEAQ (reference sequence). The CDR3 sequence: CASSSQTWGEQYF. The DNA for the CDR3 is TGTGCCAGCAGCTCCCAAACATGGGGGGAGCAGTACTTC.

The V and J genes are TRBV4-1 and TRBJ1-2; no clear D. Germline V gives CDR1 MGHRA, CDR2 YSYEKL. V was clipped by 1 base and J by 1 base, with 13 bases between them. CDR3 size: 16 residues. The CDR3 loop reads CASSQGPEGGNYGYTF. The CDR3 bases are TGCGCCAGCAGCCAAGGGCCGGAAGGAGGTAACTATGGCTACACCTTC.

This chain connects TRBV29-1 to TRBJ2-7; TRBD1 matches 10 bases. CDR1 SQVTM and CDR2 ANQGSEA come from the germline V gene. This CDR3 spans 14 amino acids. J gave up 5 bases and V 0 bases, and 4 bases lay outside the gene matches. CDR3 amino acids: CSVEDRDRGDEQYF. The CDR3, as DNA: TGCAGCGTTGAAGATCGGGACAGGGGAGACGAGCAGTACTTC.

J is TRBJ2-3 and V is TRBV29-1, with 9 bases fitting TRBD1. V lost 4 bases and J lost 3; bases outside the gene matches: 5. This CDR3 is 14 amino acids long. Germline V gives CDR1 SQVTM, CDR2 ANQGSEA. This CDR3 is CSVAGQGHTDTQYF. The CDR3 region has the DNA TGCAGCGTTGCGGGACAGGGCCATACAGATACGCAGTATTTT.

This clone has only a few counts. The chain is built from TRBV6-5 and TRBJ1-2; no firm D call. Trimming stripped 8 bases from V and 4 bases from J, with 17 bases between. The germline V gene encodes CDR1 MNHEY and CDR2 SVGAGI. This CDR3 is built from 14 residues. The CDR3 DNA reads TGTGCCAGCGGCCGGGCCTTAAGGGCCTATGGCTACACCTTC. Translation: CASGRALRAYGYTF.

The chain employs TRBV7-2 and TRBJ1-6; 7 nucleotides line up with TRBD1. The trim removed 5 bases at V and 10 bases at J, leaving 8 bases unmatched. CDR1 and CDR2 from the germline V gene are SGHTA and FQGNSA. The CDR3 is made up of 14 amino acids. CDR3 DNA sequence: TGTGCCAGCAGCGACAGGGAAGAAAACTCACCCCTCCACTTT. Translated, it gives CASSDREENSPLHF.